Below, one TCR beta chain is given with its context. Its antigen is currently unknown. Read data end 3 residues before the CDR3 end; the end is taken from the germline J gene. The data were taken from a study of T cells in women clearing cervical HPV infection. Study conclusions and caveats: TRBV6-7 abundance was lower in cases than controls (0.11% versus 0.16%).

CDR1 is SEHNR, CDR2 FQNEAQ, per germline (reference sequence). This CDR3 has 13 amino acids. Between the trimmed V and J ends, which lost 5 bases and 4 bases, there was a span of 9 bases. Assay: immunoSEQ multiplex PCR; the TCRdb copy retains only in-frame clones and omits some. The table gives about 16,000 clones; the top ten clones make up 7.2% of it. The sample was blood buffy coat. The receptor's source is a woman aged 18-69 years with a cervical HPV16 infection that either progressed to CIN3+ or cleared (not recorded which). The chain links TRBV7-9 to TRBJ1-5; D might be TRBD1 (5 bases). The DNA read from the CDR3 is TGTGCCAGCAGCCCGAGACAGAATCAGCCC. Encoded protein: CASSPRQNQP. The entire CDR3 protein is CASSPRQNQPQHF.